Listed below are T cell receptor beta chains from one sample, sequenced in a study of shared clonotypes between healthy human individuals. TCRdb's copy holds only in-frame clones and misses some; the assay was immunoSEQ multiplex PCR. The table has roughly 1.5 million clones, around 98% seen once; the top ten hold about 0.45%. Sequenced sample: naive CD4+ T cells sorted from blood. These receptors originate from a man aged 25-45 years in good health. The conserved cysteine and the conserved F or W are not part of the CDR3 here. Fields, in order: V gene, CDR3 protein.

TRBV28	ASSYPGQGAPGYEQY
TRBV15	ATSRGSEETQY
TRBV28	ASSLSRYNEQF
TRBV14	ASSQGPGPGQPQH
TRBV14	ASSQGAGWETQY
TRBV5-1	ASSFELTGELF
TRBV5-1	ASSPGSSGRRTDTQY
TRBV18	ASHHSTDTQY
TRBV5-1	ASSLAPGLSDTQY
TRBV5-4	ASSRTGVTDTQY
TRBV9	ASSERGQIGNTIY
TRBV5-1	ASSSPGTGTYEQY
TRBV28	ASSLRQDGETQY
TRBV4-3	ASSRRPAAGGYT
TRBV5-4	ASSPRGRDEQY
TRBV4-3	ASSQMTGRETYEQY
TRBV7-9	ASSLVGGETQY
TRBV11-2	ASSKLAGGPQLYEQY
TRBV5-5	ASSNGGLIVTAYGYT
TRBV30	AWRRGTGGDQPQH
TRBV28	ASSSMDRANEKLF
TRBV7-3	ASSDRAKNIQY
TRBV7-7	ASSLAPRPPTNQETQY
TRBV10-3	AISPTREATYEQY
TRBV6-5	ASSLYERTEAF
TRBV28	ASSFLGDTQY
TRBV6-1	ASSDTSDQPQH
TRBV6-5	ASSSQGGTEAF
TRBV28	ASSFIAGEETQY
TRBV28	ASSFPALGQETQY
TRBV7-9	ASTLGPRGVNTEAF
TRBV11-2	ASTVEAGTTYEQY
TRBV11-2	ASSLPGAGTYNEQF
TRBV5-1	ASSPGRPPNEKLF
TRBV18	ILGARRVRLY
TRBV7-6	ASSYVIQETQY
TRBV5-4	ASSPPSRLHEQY
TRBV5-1	ASSLQGLAGVDEQF
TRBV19	ASNPRAGANVLT
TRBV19	ARRRARSSYNEQF
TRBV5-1	ASSFNFAEQY
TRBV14	ASSQGQGFDYGYT
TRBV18	ASSPSTGSSYEQY
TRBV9	ASSVGLGVYEQY
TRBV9	ASSVAASSGVTDTQY
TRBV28	ASSAPRAGGSNEQF
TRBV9	ASSVVGGTQY
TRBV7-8	ASNSRGTRSAGELF
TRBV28	ASSYEKGWYNEQF
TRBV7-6	ASSQRQGSFAEAF